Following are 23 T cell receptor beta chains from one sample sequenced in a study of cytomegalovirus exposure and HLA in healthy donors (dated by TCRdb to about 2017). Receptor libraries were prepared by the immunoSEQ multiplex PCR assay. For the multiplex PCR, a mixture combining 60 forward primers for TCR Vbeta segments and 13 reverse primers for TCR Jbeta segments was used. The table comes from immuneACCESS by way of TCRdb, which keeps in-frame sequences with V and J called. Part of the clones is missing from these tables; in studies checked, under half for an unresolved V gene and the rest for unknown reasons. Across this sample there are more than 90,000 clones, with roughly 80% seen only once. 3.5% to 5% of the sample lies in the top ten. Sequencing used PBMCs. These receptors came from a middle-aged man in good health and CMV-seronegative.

CDR3 loop: CASSLGLTYNEQFF. CDR3 coding DNA: TGTGCCAGCAGTCTAGGACTTACCTACAATGAGCAGTTCTTC. The rearrangement links TRBV7-2 to TRBJ2-1, with D perhaps matching TRBD2 (5 bases). Germline CDR1 SGHTA, CDR2 FQGNSA. Between the trimmed V and J ends, which lost 6 bases and 2 bases, there was a span of 11 bases. CDR3 length: 14 residues.

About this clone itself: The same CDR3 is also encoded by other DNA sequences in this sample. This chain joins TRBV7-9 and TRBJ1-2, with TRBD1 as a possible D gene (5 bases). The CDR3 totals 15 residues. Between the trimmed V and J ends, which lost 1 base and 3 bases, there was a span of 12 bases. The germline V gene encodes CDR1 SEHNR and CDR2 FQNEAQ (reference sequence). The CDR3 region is CASSLEGRAYYGYTF. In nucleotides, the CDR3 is TGTGCCAGCAGCTTAGAGGGCAGGGCTTACTATGGCTACACCTTC.

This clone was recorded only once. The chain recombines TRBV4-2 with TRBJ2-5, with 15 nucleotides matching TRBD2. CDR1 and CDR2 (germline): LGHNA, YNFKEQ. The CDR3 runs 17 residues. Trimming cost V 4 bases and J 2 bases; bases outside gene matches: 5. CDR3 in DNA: TGTGCCAGCAGCCGGGGACTAGCGGGGGGCGAACAAGAGACCCAGTACTTC. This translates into CASSRGLAGGEQETQYF.

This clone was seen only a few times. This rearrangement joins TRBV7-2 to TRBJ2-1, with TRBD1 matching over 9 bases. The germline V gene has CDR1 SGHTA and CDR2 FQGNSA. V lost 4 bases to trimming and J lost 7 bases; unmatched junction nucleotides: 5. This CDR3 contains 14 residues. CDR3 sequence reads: CASSSRDRANEQFF. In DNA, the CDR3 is TGTGCCAGCAGCTCCCGGGACAGGGCTAATGAGCAGTTCTTC.

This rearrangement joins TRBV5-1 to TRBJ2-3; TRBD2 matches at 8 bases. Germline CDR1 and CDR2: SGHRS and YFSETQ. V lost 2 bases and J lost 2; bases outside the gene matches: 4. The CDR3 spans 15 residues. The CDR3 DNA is TGCGCCAGCAGCTTCAGCGGGGGCGACACAGATACGCAGTATTTT. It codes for CASSFSGGDTDTQYF.

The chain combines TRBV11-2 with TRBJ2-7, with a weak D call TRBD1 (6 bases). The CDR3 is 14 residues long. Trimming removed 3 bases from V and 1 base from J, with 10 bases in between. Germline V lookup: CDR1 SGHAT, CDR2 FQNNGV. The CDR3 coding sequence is TGTGCCAGCAGCTTGGACAGAACATCCTACGAGCAGTACGTC. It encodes CASSLDRTSYEQYV.

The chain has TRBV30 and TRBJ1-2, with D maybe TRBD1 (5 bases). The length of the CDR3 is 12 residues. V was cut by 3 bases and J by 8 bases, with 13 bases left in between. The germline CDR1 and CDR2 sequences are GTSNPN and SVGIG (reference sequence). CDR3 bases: TGTGCCTGGAGGGGGGACGGGGGAGGCTACACCTTC. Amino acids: CAWRGDGGGYTF.

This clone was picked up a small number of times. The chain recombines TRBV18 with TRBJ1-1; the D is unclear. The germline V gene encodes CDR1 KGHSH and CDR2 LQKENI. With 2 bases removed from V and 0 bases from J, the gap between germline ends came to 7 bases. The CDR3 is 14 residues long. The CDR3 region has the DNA TGTGCCAGCTCACCAGGGAGCATGAACACTGAAGCTTTCTTT. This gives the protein CASSPGSMNTEAFF.

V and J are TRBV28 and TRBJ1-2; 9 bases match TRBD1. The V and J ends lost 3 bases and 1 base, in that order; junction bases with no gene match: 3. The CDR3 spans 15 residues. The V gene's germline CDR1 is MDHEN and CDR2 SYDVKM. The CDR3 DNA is TGTGCCAGCAGTTTCGGACAGGGGTTTAACTATGGCTACACCTTC. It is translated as CASSFGQGFNYGYTF.

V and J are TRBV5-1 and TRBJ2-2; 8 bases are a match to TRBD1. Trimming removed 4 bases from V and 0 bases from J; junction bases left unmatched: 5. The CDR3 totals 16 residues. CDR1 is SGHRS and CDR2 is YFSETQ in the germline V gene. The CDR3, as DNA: TGCGCCAGCAGCACGGAACAGGGGGCGAACACCGGGGAGCTGTTTTTT. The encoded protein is CASSTEQGANTGELFF.

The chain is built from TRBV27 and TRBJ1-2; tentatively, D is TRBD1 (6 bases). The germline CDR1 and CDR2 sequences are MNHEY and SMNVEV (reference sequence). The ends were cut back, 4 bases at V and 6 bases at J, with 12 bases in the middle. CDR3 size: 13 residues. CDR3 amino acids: CASSSRQVNGYTF. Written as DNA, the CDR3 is TGTGCCAGCAGTTCCCGACAGGTCAATGGCTACACCTTC.

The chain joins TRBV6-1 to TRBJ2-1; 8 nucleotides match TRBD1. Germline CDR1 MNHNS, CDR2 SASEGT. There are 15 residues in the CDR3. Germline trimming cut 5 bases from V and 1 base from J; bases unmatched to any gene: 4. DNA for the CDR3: TGTGCCAGCAGTACGAGACAGGGGTCCTACAATGAGCAGTTCTTC. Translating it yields CASSTRQGSYNEQFF.

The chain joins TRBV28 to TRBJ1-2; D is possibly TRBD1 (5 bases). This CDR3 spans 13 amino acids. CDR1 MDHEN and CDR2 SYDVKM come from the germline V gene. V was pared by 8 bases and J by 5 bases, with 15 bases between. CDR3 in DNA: TGTGCCAGCTACCTTTGGGGGGGATATGGCTACACCTTC. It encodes CASYLWGGYGYTF.

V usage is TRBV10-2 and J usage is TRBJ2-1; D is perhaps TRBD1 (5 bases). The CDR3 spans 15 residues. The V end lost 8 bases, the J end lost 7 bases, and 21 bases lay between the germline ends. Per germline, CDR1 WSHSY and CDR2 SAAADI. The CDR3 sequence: CASRGEGVRLNEQFF. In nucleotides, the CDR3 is TGCGCCAGCCGCGGCGAAGGGGTTAGGTTGAATGAGCAGTTCTTC.

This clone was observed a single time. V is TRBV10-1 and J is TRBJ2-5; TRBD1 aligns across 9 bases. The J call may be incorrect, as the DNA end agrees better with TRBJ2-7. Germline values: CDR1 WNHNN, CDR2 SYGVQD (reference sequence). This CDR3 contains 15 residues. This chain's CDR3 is CASSDPGQGPNEQYF. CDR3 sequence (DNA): TGCGCCAGCAGTGACCCGGGACAGGGTCCCAACGAGCAGTACTTC.

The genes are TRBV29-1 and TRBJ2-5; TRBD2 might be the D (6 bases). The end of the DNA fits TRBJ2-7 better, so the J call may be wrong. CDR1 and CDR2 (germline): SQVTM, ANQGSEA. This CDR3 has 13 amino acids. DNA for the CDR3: TGCAGCGTTGAGGAGGGGTCGGCCTACGAGCAGTACTTC. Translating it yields CSVEEGSAYEQYF.

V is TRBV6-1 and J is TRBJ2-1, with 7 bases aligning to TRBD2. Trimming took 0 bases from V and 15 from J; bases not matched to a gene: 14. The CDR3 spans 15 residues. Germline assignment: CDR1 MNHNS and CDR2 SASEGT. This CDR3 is CASSEAGTTVPPGFF. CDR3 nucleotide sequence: TGTGCCAGCAGTGAAGCAGGGACTACGGTCCCTCCGGGGTTCTTC.

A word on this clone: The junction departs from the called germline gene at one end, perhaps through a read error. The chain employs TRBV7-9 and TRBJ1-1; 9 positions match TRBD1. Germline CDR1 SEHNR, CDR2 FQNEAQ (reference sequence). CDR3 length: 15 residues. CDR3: CSSSLRGQGGTEAFF. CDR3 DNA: TGTTCCAGCAGCCTACGGGGACAGGGTGGCACTGAAGCTTTCTTT.

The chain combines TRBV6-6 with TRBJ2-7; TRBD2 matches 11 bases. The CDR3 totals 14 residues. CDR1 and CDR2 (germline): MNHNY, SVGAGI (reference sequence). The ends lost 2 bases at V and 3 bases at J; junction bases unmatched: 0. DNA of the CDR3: TGTGCCAGCAGTTACGGACTAGCGGGCTACGAGCAGTACGTC. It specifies CASSYGLAGYEQYV.

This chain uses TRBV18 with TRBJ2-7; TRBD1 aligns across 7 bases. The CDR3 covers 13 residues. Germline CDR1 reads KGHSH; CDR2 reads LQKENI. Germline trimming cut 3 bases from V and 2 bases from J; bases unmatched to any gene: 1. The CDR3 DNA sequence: TGTGCCAGCTCACCTCAGGGGGCCTACGAGCAGTACTTC. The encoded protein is CASSPQGAYEQYF.

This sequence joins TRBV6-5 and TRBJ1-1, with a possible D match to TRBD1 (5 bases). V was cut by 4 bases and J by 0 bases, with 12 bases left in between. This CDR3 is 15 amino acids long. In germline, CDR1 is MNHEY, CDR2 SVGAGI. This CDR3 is CASSLTTTVNTEAFF. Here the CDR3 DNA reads TGTGCCAGCAGTTTGACAACGACAGTGAACACTGAAGCTTTCTTT.

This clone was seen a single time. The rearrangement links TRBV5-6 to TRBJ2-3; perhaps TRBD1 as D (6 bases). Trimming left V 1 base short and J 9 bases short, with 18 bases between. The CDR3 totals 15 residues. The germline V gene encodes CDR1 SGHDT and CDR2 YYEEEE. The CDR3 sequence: CASSLTSGADGTQYF. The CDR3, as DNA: TGTGCCAGCAGCTTGACTTCAGGGGCCGACGGGACGCAGTATTTT.

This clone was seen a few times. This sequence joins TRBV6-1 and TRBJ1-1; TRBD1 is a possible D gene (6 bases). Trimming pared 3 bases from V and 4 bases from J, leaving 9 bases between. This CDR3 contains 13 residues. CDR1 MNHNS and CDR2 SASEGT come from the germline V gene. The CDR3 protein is CASSDGGPTEAFF. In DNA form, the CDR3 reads TGTGCCAGCAGTGACGGGGGGCCCACTGAAGCTTTCTTT.